These T cell receptor beta chains were read from a single sample in a study of T-cell memory formation after mild COVID-19. Each CDR3 protein gets one entry after TCRdb re-called the 5' RACE reads with MiXCR. The data hold 250,000 to 300,000 distinct CDR3 sequences, with around 15% observed a single time. Sequenced input: PBMCs or a T cell subset sorted from them (not recorded which). The source is a man younger than 30 who had mild COVID-19 (a few samples of this study predate the infection). Cell type and time point are not known. Both conserved end residues are part of each CDR3. A D gene is named only where the DNA matches it firmly.

TRBD2 13 TRBV6-5 CASSYKLAGDSYF
NA 15 TRBV19 CASSILLRGADTQYF
TRBD1 15 TRBV5-1 CASSHGQGQRYGYTF
NA 16 TRBV28 CASSPGTPMNTGELFF
NA 14 TRBV3-1 CASRPVTNTGELFF
NA 13 TRBV5-8 CASSSNAYNEQFF
TRBD1 15 TRBV7-2 CASSPPGQGIYGYTF
TRBD1 17 TRBV29-1 CSAPTGTGADYQETQYF
TRBD1 14 TRBV6-5 CASRQRQGNTEAFF
NA 14 TRBV5-1 CASRRQVSNYGYTF